The 8 T cell receptor beta chains in this list originate from one sample, sequenced in a study of cytomegalovirus exposure and HLA in healthy donors (dated by TCRdb to 2016 to 2017). The library was obtained by the immunoSEQ multiplex PCR assay. A mixture of 60 forward primers for TCR Vbeta segments and 13 reverse primers for TCR Jbeta segments was used in the multiplex PCR. The immuneACCESS repertoire file appears here via TCRdb, limited to in-frame rearrangements. These files lack a portion of the clones; in checked studies, under half of the deficit traces to unresolved V genes, and the cause of the others is not known. For this sample the table gives over 150,000 clones, of which around 72% were detected only once. The top ten clonotypes cover approximately 1.5% of the sample. Specimen: PBMCs. These receptors were collected from a man aged 50-59 years in good health and CMV-seronegative.

The V and J genes are TRBV14 and TRBJ1-1, with a tentative D call TRBD1 (6 bases). CDR1 and CDR2 (germline): SGHDN, FVKESK. V dropped 0 bases and J dropped 5 bases, with 28 bases sitting between them. This CDR3 has 20 residues. Here the CDR3 DNA reads TGTGCCAGCAGCCAAGAATCGAGGGGGGGCCCTGGGTACATGGGGACTGAAGCTTTCTTT. Encoded protein: CASSQESRGGPGYMGTEAFF.

This clone was picked up one time. The DNA for the CDR3 is TGTGCCAGCAGGAGGGACACTGAAGCTTTCTTT. Translation: CASRRDTEAFF. The chain links TRBV6-6 to TRBJ1-1, with D unresolved. The germline gives CDR1 MNHNY, CDR2 SVGAGI (reference sequence). V was cut by 6 bases and J by 3 bases, with 5 bases left in between. The CDR3 sequence is 11 residues long.

The chain uses TRBV5-4 and TRBJ1-2; 7 bases are a match to TRBD1. The trim removed 3 bases at V and 4 bases at J, leaving 3 bases unmatched. Germline V gene lookup returns CDR1 SGHNT and CDR2 YYREEE (reference sequence). The CDR3 runs 13 residues. The DNA of the CDR3 is TGTGCCAGCAGCTCGGGACAGTTCTATGGCTACACCTTC. Protein product: CASSSGQFYGYTF.

V and J are TRBV6-4 and TRBJ2-2, with TRBD2 matching 8 bases. Losses at the gene ends were 2 bases for V and 6 bases for J; bases not matched to a gene: 8. There are 16 residues in the CDR3. Germline lookup yields CDR1 MRHNA and CDR2 SNTAGT. The CDR3 DNA reads TGTGCCAGCAGTGACACGGGGGGGCCCCGGCCCGGGGAGCTGTTTTTT. Translation gives CASSDTGGPRPGELFF.

In the case of this clone: Other DNA variants within this sample encode the same CDR3. The rearrangement joins TRBV27 to TRBJ1-1; D is ambiguous. CDR3 size: 14 residues. Per germline, CDR1 MNHEY and CDR2 SMNVEV (reference sequence). Trimming took 6 bases from V and 4 from J, leaving 15 bases between them. CDR3 residues: CASSSGLPGTEAFF. CDR3 DNA sequence: TGTGCCAGCAGCTCCGGACTGCCTGGCACTGAAGCTTTCTTT.

The chain has TRBV5-1 and TRBJ2-7, with 11 bases lining up with TRBD1. The germline gives CDR1 SGHRS, CDR2 YFSETQ. This CDR3 contains 15 residues. The ends lost 4 bases at V and 3 bases at J; junction bases unmatched: 6. The CDR3 nucleotides read TGCGCCAGCAGCCATTCCGGGACAGGGGGCTACGAGCAGTACTTC. Protein sequence: CASSHSGTGGYEQYF.

The rearrangement joins TRBV4-3 to TRBJ1-3; no clear D. Between the trimmed V and J ends, which lost 2 bases and 0 bases, there was a span of 11 bases. From germline, CDR1 is LGHNA and CDR2 YSLEER. This CDR3 contains 16 residues. This CDR3 reads CASSQMNRPSGNTIYF. In DNA, the CDR3 is TGCGCCAGCAGCCAAATGAACAGACCCTCTGGAAACACCATATATTTT.

Concerning this clone itself: Compared with germline, one end of the junction differs, possibly owing to a read error. The CDR3 bases are TGTGCCAGCCCACCGAGGACAGGGGCGGACACCATATATTTT. Translating it yields CASPPRTGADTIYF. V usage is TRBV18 and J usage is TRBJ1-3, with 9 bases fitting TRBD1. Germline CDR1 reads KGHSH; CDR2 reads LQKENI. The CDR3 has 14 residues.